The T cell receptor beta chain described here comes from a study of blood T cell repertoires in COVID-19. As for the study in general: Researchers got acute and convalescent COVID-19 samples from the United States, Italy and Spain.

The assay was immunoSEQ multiplex PCR, and TCRdb's table has in-frame clones only and misses some. This sample has about 200,000 clones, with roughly four fifths found just once. Material for sequencing was peripheral blood. The TCR was taken from a woman aged 40 to 49 with acute or convalescent COVID-19.

CDR3 residues: CASSHQDRGLTEAFF. CDR3 nucleotide sequence: TGCGCCAGCAGTCACCAAGACAGGGGGCTAACTGAAGCTTTCTTT. The chain joins TRBV5-1 to TRBJ1-1; 10 bases match TRBD1. After removal of 5 bases from V and 5 bases from J, the junction contained 9 bases not matched to a gene. This CDR3 region has 15 residues. Germline CDR1 reads SGHRS; CDR2 reads YFSETQ.